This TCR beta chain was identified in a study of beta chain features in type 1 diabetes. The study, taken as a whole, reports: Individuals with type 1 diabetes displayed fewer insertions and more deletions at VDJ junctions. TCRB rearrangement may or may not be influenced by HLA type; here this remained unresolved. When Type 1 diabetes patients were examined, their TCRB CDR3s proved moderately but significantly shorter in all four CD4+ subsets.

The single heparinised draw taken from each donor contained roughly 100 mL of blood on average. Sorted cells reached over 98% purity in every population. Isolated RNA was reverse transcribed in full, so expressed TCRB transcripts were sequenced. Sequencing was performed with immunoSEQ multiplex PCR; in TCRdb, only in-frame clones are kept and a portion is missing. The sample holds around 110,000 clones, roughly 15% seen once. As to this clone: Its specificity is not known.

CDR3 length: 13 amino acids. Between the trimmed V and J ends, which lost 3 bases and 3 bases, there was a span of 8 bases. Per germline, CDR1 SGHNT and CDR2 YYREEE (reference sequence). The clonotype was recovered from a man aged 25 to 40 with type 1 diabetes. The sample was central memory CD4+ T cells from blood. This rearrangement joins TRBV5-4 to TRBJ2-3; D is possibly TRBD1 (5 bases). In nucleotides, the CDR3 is TGTGCCAGCAGCTCACAGGCAACAGATACGCAGTATTTT. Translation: CASSSQATDTQYF.